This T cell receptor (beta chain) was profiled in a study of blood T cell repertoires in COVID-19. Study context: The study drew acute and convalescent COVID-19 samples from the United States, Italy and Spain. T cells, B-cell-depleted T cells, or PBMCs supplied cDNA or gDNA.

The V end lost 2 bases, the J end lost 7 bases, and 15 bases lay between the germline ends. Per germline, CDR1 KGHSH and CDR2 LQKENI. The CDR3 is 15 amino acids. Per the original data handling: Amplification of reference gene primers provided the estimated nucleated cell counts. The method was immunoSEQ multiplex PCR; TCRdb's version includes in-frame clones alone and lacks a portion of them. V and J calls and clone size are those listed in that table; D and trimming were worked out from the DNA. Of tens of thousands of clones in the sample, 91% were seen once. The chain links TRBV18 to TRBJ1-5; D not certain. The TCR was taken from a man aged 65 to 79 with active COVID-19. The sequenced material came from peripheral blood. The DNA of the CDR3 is TGTGCCAGCTCACCAACGCAGCCCCGGGAGCAGCCCCAGCATTTT. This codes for CASSPTQPREQPQHF.